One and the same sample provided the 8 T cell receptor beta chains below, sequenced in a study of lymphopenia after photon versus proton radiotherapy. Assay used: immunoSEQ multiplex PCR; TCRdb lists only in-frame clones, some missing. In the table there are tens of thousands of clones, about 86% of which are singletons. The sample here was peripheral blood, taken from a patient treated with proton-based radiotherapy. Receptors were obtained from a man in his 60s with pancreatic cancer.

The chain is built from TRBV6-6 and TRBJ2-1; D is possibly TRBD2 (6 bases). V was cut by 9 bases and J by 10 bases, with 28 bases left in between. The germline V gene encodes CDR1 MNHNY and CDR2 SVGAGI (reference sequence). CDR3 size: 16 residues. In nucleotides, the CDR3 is TGTGCCAGTGTTCTTTCCGGGACGCTCGGGGGATCGGAGCAGTTCTTC. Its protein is CASVLSGTLGGSEQFF.

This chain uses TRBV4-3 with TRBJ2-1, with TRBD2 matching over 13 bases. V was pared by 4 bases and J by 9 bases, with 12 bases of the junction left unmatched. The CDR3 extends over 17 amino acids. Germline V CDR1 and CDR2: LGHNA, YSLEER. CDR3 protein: CASSPGLAGLGTGEQFF. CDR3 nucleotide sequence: TGCGCCAGCAGCCCGGGACTAGCGGGATTGGGGACAGGTGAGCAGTTCTTC.

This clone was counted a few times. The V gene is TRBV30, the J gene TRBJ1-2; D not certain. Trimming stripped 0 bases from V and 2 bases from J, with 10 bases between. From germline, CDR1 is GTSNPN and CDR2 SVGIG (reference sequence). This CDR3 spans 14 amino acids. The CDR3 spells CAWSVSRTNYGYTF. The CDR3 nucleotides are TGTGCCTGGAGTGTTTCACGGACCAACTATGGCTACACCTTC.

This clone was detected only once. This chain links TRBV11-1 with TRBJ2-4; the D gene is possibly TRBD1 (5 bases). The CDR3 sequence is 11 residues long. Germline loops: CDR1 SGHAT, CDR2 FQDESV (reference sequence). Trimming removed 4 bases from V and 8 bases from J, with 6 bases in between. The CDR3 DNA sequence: TGTGCCAGCAGCTCCAGGGACATTCAGTACTTC. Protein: CASSSRDIQYF.

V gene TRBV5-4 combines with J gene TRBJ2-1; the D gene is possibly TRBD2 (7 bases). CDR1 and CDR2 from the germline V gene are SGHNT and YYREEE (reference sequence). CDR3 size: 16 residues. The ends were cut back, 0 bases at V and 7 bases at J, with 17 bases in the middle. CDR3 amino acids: CASSLVAGGGGNEQFF. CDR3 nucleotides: TGTGCCAGCAGCTTGGTTGCCGGAGGGGGGGGGAATGAGCAGTTCTTC.

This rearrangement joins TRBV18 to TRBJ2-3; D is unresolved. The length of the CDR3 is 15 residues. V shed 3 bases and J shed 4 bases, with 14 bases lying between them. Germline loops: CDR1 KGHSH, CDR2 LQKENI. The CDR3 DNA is TGTGCCAGCTCACCCACCCCTTCCAGAGCAGATACGCAGTATTTT. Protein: CASSPTPSRADTQYF.

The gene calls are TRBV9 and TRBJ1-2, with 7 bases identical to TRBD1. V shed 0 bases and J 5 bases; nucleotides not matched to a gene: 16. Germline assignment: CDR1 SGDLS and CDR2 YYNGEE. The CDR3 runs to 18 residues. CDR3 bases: TGTGCCAGCAGCGTAGTCTGGGACAGTGAGTTTGGGACTTATGGCTACACCTTC. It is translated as CASSVVWDSEFGTYGYTF.

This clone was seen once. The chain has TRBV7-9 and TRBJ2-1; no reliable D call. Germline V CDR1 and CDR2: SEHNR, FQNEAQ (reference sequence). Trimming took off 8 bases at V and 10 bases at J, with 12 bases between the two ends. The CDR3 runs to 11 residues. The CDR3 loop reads CASGLEREQFF. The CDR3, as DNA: TGTGCCAGCGGCCTCGAAAGGGAGCAGTTCTTC.